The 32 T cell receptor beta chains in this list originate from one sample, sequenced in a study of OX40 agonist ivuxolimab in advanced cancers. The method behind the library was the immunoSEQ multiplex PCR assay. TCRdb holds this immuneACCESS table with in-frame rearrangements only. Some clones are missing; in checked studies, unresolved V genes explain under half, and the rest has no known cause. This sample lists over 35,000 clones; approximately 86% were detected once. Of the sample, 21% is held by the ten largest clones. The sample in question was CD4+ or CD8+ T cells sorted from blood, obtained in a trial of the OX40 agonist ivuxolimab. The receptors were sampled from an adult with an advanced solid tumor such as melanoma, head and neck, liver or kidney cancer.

The CDR3 nucleotides are TGTGCCACCTTGGAGAGGACGGGTGGAGGCTACACCTTC. As protein: CATLERTGGGYTF. The chain combines TRBV15 with TRBJ1-2; D call uncertain. The CDR3 covers 13 residues. Trimming shortened V by 8 bases and J by 8 bases, and 18 bases separated the two germline ends. CDR1 is LNHNV, CDR2 YYDKDF, per germline (reference sequence). The full variable domain, completed using reference TRBV15 and TRBJ1-2, is DAMVIQNPRYQVTQFGKPVTLSCSQTLNHNVMYWYQQKSSQAPKLLFHYYDKDFNNEADTPDNFQSRRPNTSFCFLDIRSPGLGDTAMYLCATLERTGGGYTFGSGTRLTVV.

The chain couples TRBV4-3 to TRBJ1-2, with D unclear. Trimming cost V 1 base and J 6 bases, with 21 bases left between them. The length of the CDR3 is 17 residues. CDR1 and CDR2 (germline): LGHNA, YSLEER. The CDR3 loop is CASSQVARFDGGDGYTF. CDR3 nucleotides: TGCGCCAGCAGCCAAGTGGCGAGGTTTGATGGTGGGGATGGCTACACCTTC.

The CDR3, as DNA: TGTGCCAGCAGCCCCTCAGGACAGCTTCAGGAGACCCAGTACTTC. This gives the protein CASSPSGQLQETQYF. The V call is TRBV7-3, the J call TRBJ2-5, with D tentatively TRBD1 (6 bases). Between the trimmed V and J ends, which lost 5 bases and 5 bases, there was a span of 18 bases. The germline CDR1 and CDR2 sequences are SGHTA and FQGTGA. The CDR3 has 15 residues.

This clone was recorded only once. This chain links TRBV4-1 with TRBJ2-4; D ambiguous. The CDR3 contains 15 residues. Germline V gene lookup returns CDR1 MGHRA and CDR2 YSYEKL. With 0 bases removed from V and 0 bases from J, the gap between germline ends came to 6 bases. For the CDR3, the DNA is TGCGCCAGCAGCCAAGATTTCTTAGCCAAAAACATTCAGTACTTC. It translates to CASSQDFLAKNIQYF.

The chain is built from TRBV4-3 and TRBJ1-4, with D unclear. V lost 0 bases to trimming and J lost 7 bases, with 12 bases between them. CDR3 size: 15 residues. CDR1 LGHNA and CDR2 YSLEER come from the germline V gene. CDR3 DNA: TGCGCCAGCAGCCAAGACTACGGGGTTGGTGAAAAACTGTTTTTT. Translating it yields CASSQDYGVGEKLFF.

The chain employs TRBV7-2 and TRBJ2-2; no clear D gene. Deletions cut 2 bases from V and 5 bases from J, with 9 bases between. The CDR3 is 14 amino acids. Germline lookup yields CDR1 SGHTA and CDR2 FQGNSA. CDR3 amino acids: CASSLYESTGELFF. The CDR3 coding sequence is TGTGCCAGCAGCTTATATGAGTCAACCGGGGAGCTGTTTTTT.

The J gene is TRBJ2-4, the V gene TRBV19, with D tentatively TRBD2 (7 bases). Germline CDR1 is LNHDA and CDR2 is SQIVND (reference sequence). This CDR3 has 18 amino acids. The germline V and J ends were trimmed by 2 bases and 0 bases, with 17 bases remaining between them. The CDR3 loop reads CASSIRGEGTVAKNIQYF. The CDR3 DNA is TGTGCCAGTAGTATAAGGGGGGAGGGGACCGTAGCCAAAAACATTCAGTACTTC.

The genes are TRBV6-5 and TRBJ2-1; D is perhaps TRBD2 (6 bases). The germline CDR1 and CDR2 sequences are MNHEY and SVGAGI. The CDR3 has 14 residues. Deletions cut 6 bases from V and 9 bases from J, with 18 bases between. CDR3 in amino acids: CASSWTIRGSEQFF. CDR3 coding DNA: TGTGCCAGCAGCTGGACTATTAGAGGAAGTGAGCAGTTCTTC.

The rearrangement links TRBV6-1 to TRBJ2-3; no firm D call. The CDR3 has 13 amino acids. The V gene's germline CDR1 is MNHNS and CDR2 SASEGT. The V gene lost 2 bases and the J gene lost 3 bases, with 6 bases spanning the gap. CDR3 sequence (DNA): TGTGCCAGCAGTGAAAGGCTTACAGATACGCAGTATTTT. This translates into CASSERLTDTQYF.

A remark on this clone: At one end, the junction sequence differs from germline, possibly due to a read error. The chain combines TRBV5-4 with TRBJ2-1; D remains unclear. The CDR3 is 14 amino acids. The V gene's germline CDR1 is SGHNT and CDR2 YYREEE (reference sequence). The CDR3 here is CASSSLGSNNEQFF. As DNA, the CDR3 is TGTGCCAGCAGCTCTCTGGGCTCCAACAATGAGCAGTTCTTC.

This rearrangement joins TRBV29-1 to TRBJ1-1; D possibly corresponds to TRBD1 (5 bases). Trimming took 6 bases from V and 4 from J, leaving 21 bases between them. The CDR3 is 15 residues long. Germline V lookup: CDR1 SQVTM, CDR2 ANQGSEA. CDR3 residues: CSVGGGGSSPTEAFF. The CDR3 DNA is TGCAGCGTCGGGGGGGGAGGATCCAGTCCCACTGAAGCTTTCTTT.

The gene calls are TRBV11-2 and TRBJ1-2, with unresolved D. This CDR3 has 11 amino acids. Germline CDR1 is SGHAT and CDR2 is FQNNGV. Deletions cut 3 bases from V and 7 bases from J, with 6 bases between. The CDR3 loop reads CASSLRGGYTF. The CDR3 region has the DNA TGTGCCAGCAGCTTGCGTGGTGGCTACACCTTC.

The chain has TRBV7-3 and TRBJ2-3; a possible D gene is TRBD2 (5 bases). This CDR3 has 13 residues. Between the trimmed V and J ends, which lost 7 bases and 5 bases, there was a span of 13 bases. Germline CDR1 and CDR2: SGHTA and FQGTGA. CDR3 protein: CASKLTEGDTQYF. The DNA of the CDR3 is TGTGCCAGCAAACTCACAGAGGGAGATACGCAGTATTTT.

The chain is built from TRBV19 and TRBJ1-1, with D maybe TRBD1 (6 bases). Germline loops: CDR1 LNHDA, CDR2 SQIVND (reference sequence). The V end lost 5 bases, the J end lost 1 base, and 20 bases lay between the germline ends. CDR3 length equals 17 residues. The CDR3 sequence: CASSLMDTGLGNTEAFF. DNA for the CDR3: TGTGCCAGTAGTTTGATGGACACAGGGCTCGGGAACACTGAAGCTTTCTTT.

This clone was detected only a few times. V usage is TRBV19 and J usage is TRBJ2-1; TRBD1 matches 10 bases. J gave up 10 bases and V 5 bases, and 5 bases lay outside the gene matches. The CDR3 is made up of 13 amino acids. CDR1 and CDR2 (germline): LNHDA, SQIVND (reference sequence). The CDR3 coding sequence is TGTGCCAGTAGTGGGACAGGGGCCTGGGAGCAGTTCTTC. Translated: CASSGTGAWEQFF. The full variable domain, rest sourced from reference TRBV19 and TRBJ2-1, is DGGITQSPKYLFRKEGQNVTLSCEQNLNHDAMYWYRQDPGQGLRLIYYSQIVNDFQKGDIAEGYSVSREKKESFPLTVTSAQKNPTAFYLCASSGTGAWEQFFGPGTRLTVL.

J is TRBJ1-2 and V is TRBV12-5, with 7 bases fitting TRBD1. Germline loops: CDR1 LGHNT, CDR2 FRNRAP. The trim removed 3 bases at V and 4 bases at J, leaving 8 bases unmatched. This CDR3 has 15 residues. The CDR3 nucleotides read TGTGCTAGTGGTTTCCTCCCGGGACAGACCTATGGCTACACCTTC. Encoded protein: CASGFLPGQTYGYTF. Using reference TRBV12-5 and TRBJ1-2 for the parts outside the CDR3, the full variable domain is DARVTQTPRHKVTEMGQEVTMRCQPILGHNTVFWYRQTMMQGLELLAYFRNRAPLDDSGMPKDRFSAEMPDATLATLKIQPSEPRDSAVYFCASGFLPGQTYGYTFGSGTRLTVV.

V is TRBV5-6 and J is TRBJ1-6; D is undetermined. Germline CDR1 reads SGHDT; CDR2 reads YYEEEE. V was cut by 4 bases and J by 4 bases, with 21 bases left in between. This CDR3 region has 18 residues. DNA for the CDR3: TGTGCCAGCAGCCCCCTCGGATGGCAAAGAGCGTATAATTCACCCCTCCACTTT. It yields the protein CASSPLGWQRAYNSPLHF.

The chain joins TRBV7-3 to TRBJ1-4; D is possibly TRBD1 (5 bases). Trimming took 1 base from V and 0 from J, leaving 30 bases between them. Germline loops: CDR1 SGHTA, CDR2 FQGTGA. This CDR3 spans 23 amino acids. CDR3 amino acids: CASSLKWRVRDRAPGATNEKLFF. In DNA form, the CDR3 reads TGTGCCAGCAGCTTAAAATGGAGGGTCCGGGACCGTGCTCCGGGGGCAACTAATGAAAAACTGTTTTTT.

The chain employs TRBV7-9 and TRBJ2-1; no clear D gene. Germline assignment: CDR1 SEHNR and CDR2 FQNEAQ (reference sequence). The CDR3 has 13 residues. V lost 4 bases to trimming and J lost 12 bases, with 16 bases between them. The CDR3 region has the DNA TGTGCCAGCAGCTCAGTGCCCTTCCTGGCGCAGTTCTTC. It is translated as CASSSVPFLAQFF.

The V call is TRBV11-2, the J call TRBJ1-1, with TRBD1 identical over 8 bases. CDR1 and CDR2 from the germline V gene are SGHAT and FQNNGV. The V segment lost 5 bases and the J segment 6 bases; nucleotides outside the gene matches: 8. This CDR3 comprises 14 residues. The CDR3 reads CASSRTGRRPEAFF. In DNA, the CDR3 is TGTGCCAGCAGCCGGACAGGGAGGAGACCTGAAGCTTTCTTT.

DNA for the CDR3: TGTGCCAGCAGCTTAGGCCGGTCAGGGCCCAATCAGCCCCAGCATTTT. Its translation: CASSLGRSGPNQPQHF. The chain carries TRBV13 and TRBJ1-5; possibly TRBD1 for D (5 bases). The CDR3 is 16 amino acids. Trimming removed 0 bases at V and 3 bases at J, with 12 bases between. Germline CDR1 reads PRHDT; CDR2 reads FYEKMQ (reference sequence).

The CDR3 protein is CASTFRGGVNDEQFF. DNA of the CDR3: TGTGCCAGCACCTTCCGGGGGGGGGTGAATGATGAGCAGTTCTTC. V usage is TRBV6-1 and J usage is TRBJ2-1; 8 bases match TRBD2. Germline assignment: CDR1 MNHNS and CDR2 SASEGT. The CDR3 runs to 15 residues. J lost 8 bases, V lost 7 bases, and 13 bases had no gene match.

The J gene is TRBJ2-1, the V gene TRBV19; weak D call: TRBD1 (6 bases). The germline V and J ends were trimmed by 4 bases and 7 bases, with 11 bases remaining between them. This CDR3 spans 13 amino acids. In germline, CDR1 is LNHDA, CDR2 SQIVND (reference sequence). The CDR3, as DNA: TGTGCCAGTAGTAACAACAGGGCTAATGAGCAGTTCTTC. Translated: CASSNNRANEQFF.

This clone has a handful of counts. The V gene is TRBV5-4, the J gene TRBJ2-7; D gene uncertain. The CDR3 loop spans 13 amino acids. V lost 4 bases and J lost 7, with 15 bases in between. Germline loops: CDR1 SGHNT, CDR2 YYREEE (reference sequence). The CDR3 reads CASSQESSEEQYF. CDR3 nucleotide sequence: TGTGCCAGCAGCCAAGAGTCGAGCGAGGAGCAGTACTTC.

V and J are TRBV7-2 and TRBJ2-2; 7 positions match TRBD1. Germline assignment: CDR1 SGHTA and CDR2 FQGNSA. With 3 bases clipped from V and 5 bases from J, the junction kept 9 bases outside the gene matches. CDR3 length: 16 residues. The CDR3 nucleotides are TGTGCCAGCAGCTTCCTCGACAGGGTGGAGACCGGGGAGCTGTTTTTT. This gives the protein CASSFLDRVETGELFF.

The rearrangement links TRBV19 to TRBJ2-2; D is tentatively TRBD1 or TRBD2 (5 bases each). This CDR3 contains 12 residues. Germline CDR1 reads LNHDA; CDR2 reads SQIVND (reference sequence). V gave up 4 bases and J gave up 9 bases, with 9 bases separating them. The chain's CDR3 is CASSTGAWELFF. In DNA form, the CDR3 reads TGTGCCAGTAGTACCGGGGCCTGGGAGCTGTTTTTT.

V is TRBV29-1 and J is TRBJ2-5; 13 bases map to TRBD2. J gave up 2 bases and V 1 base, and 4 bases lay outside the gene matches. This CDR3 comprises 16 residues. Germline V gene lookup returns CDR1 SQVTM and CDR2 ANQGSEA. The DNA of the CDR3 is TGCAGCGTTGAAGGGGGACTAGCGGGGCTACAAGAGACCCAGTACTTC. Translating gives CSVEGGLAGLQETQYF.

DNA for the CDR3: TGTGCCAGCAGCCCCGGGACTAGCGACACAGATACGCAGTATTTT. It is translated as CASSPGTSDTDTQYF. The V and J genes are TRBV5-6 and TRBJ2-3; 10 nucleotides align to TRBD2. The CDR3 spans 15 residues. CDR1 and CDR2 from the germline V gene are SGHDT and YYEEEE. J lost 2 bases, V lost 4 bases, and 4 bases had no gene match.

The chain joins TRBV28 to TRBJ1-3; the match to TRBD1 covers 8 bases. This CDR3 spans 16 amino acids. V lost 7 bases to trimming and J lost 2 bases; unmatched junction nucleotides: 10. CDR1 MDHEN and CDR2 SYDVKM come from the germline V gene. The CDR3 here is CASTPDRDTAGNTIYF. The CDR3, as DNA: TGTGCCAGCACCCCGGACAGGGATACGGCTGGAAACACCATATATTTT. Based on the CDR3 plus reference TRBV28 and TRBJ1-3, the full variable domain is DVKVTQSSRYLVKRTGEKVFLECVQDMDHENMFWYRQDPGLGLRLIYFSYDVKMKEKGDIPEGYSVSREKKERFSLILESASTNQTSMYLCASTPDRDTAGNTIYFGEGSWLTVV.

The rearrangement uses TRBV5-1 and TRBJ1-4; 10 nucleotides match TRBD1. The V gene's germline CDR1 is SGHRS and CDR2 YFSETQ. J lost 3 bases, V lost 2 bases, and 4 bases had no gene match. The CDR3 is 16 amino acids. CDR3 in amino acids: CASSLGQGVANEKLFF. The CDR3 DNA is TGCGCCAGCAGCTTAGGACAGGGGGTAGCTAATGAAAAACTGTTTTTT.

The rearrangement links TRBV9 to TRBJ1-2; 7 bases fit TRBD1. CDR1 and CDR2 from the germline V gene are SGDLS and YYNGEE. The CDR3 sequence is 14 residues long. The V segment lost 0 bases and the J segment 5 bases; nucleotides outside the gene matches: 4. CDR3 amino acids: CASSVGDRLYGYTF. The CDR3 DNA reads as TGTGCCAGCAGCGTAGGGGACAGACTTTATGGCTACACCTTC.

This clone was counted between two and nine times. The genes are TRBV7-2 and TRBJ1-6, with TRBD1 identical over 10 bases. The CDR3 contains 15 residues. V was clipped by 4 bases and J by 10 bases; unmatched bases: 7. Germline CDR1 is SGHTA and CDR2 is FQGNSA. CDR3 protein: CASSWGQGSHSPLHF. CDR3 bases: TGTGCCAGCAGCTGGGGACAGGGGAGTCACTCACCCCTCCACTTT. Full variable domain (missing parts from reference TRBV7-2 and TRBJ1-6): GAGVSQSPSNKVTEKGKDVELRCDPISGHTALYWYRQSLGQGLEFLIYFQGNSAPDKSGLPSDRFSAERTGGSVSTLTIQRTQQEDSAVYLCASSWGQGSHSPLHFGNGTRLTVT.